A single sample is the source of the 9 T cell receptor beta chains below, sequenced in a study of T cell repertoires in cytomegalovirus infection. TCRdb passed the reads through MiXCR, listing each CDR3 protein once. The sample carries fewer than 700,000 distinct CDR3 sequences, 20% to 25% recorded once. The sequenced material came from CD8+ T cells from PBMCs. The receptors were sampled from a human donor in good health (CMV status not recorded). Some clones in this sample may be carry-over from other donors' samples.

This chain joins TRBV29-1 and TRBJ1-2; tentative D call: TRBD1 (5 bases). CDR1 and CDR2 (germline): SQVTM, ANQGSEA. The CDR3 contains 13 residues. V dropped 6 bases and J dropped 5 bases, with 16 bases sitting between them. As DNA, the CDR3 is TGCAGCGTCGATACCGGGGCGCCTTATGGCTACACCTTC. This encodes CSVDTGAPYGYTF.

There are many counts of this clonotype. V gene TRBV7-2 combines with J gene TRBJ2-7, with 9 bases matching TRBD1. The germline CDR1 and CDR2 sequences are SGHTA and FQGNSA. The length of the CDR3 is 16 residues. The J segment lost 0 bases and the V segment lost 5 bases, leaving 8 bases of the junction unmatched. The CDR3 DNA is TGTGCCAGCAGCCGATATACAGGGGGCGGCTCCTACGAGCAGTACGTC. This encodes CASSRYTGGGSYEQYV.

This clonotype occurred many times. CDR3 sequence: CASSPSGHETQYF. The DNA for the CDR3 is TGTGCCAGCAGCCCCTCGGGGCACGAGACCCAGTACTTC. This rearrangement joins TRBV7-3 to TRBJ2-5; D is perhaps TRBD1 or TRBD2 (5 bases each). Germline CDR1 is SGHTA and CDR2 is FQGTGA. V shed 5 bases and J shed 5 bases, with 12 bases lying between them. This CDR3 region has 13 residues.

This clonotype was recorded a few times. The chain combines TRBV5-6 with TRBJ2-7; D is perhaps TRBD1 (5 bases). CDR3 length: 14 amino acids. Trimming left V 2 bases short and J 0 bases short, with 9 bases between. Germline V gene sequence: CDR1 SGHDT, CDR2 YYEEEE. The CDR3: CASSLGAPSYEQYV. The CDR3 coding sequence is TGTGCCAGCAGCTTAGGGGCGCCCTCCTACGAGCAGTACGTC.

This clonotype occurred a few times. The rearrangement uses TRBV27 and TRBJ2-5, with a tentative D call TRBD2 (5 bases). V lost 0 bases and J 5 bases, leaving 13 bases between the germline ends. This CDR3 is 15 amino acids long. CDR1 and CDR2 from the germline V gene are MNHEY and SMNVEV (reference sequence). In DNA, the CDR3 is TGTGCCAGCAGTTTATCGCTTCAGACGGGGGAGACCCAGTACTTC. The encoded protein is CASSLSLQTGETQYF.

This clonotype came up many times. This chain links TRBV7-6 with TRBJ2-7, with TRBD2 matching over 10 bases. The CDR3 sequence is 16 residues long. Germline CDR1 reads SGHVS; CDR2 reads FNYEAQ. The trim removed 1 base at V and 4 bases at J, leaving 7 bases unmatched. The CDR3 coding sequence is TGTGCCAGCAGCTTAGGAACTAGCGGGGCTTCGTACGAGCAGTACTTC. This encodes CASSLGTSGASYEQYF. Using reference TRBV7-6 and TRBJ2-7 for the parts outside the CDR3, the full variable domain is GAGVSQSPRYKVTKRGQDVALRCDPISGHVSLYWYRQALGQGPEFLTYFNYEAQQDKSGLPNDRFSAERPEGSISTLTIQRTEQRDSAMYRCASSLGTSGASYEQYFGPGTRLTVT.

This clonotype has a count of ten or more. This chain joins TRBV7-3 and TRBJ2-2; D assignment may be TRBD1 or TRBD2 (5 bases each). Trimming left V 7 bases short and J 6 bases short, with 15 bases between. The CDR3 is 14 amino acids. Germline V CDR1 and CDR2: SGHTA, FQGTGA. CDR3 sequence reads: CASTIFGGAGELFF. CDR3 sequence (DNA): TGTGCCAGCACAATTTTTGGGGGAGCCGGGGAGCTGTTTTTT.

This clonotype was found many times. The chain employs TRBV10-1 and TRBJ2-5; weak D call: TRBD2 (6 bases). CDR1 is WNHNN and CDR2 is SYGVQD in the germline V gene (reference sequence). This CDR3 region has 14 residues. V lost 0 bases to trimming and J lost 4 bases, with 9 bases between them. CDR3 coding DNA: TGCGCCAGCAGTGAGTCCCTAGCGACAGAGACCCAGTACTTC. Protein: CASSESLATETQYF.

The rearrangement links TRBV14 to TRBJ2-6; maybe TRBD1 (5 bases). The ends were cut back, 4 bases at V and 0 bases at J, with 25 bases in the middle. Germline V gene data show CDR1 as SGHDN and CDR2 as FVKESK. The CDR3 length is 21 residues. Here the CDR3 DNA reads TGTGCCAGCAGCCGAGATTTCGTTGGGGCAGTTGCTGACTCTGGGGCCAACGTCCTGACTTTC. Encoded protein: CASSRDFVGAVADSGANVLTF.